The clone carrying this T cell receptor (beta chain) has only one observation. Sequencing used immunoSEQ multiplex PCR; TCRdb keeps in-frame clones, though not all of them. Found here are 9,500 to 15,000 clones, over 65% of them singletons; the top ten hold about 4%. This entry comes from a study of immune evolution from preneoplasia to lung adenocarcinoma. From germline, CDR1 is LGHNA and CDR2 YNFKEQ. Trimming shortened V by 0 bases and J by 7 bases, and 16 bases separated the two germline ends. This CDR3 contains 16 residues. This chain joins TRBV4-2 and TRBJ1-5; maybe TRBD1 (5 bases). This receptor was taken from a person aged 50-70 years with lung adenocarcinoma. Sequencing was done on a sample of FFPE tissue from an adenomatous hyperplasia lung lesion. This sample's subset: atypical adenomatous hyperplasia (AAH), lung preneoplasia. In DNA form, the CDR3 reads TGTGCCAGCAGCCAAGAGTCCGTGGGGGTGGGACAGCCCCAGCATTTT. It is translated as CASSQESVGVGQPQHF.